This T cell receptor beta chain was documented in a study of blood T cell repertoires in COVID-19. Assay used: immunoSEQ multiplex PCR; TCRdb lists only in-frame clones, some missing. This table has a few hundred thousand clones, 85% to 90% appearing once. Researchers sorted participants into cohorts using their self-reported clinical history. Germline lookup yields CDR1 LGHNA and CDR2 YSLEER. Trimming cost V 0 bases and J 0 bases, with 11 bases left between them. This CDR3 has 16 amino acids. Material: PBMCs or T cells enriched from blood (not recorded which). The rearrangement links TRBV4-3 to TRBJ1-1; unclear D gene. The origin of this receptor is a woman aged 45-65 years who had recovered from COVID-19. The CDR3 DNA sequence: TGCGCCAGCAGCCAAGATAGGTTGGGCCTGAACACTGAAGCTTTCTTT. The encoded protein is CASSQDRLGLNTEAFF.